This T cell receptor beta chain was identified in a study of early T cells in non-severe SARS-CoV-2 infection. This clonotype has a count of ten or more. TCRdb redid the calling of the 5' RACE reads with MiXCR, one entry per CDR3 protein. The sample shows some 97,000 distinct CDR3 sequences, about 11% of them seen only once. CDR1 and CDR2 from the germline V gene are SQVTM and ANQGSEA. This CDR3 spans 13 amino acids. Trimming removed 7 bases from V and 12 bases from J, with 24 bases in between. This sequence originates from an adult who was a healthcare worker with PCR-confirmed SARS-CoV-2 infection or an uninfected control (not recorded which). The input for sequencing was whole blood, taken at baseline. The chain is built from TRBV29-1 and TRBJ1-1; D is perhaps TRBD1 (6 bases). The CDR3 reads CSGGHREGGWTFF. The DNA of the CDR3 is TGCAGCGGGGGCCACAGGGAAGGTGGTTGGACTTTCTTT.